This is a list of T cell receptor beta chains from one sample in a study of blood T cell repertoires in COVID-19. Clones were read by immunoSEQ multiplex PCR, and TCRdb kept only the in-frame ones, dropping some. This repertoire shows around 220,000 clones, 84% found once; its top ten account for 5.5% to 7.5%. Sequencing input: PBMCs or T cells enriched from blood (not recorded which). The receptors come from a middle-aged woman who had recovered from COVID-19. The CDR3 runs from the conserved cysteine through the conserved F or W. Each record gives: J gene, D gene, clone size, V gene, CDR3 DNA, CDR3 protein. The D gene is left open where the match is weak. Expanded clones are given a class, and other clones once, few, many or no size at all.

TRBJ2-5	-	-	TRBV30	TGTGCCTGGAGCTACGGTGCAGGTGGGGAGACCCAGTACTTC	CAWSYGAGGETQYF
TRBJ2-1	-	-	TRBV9	TGTGCCAGCAGCGGACGGGTAGCGTTATACAATGAGCAGTTCTTC	CASSGRVALYNEQFF
TRBJ1-2	TRBD1	-	TRBV5-4	TGTGCCAGCAGCGGTTTAGGGACAGCTTATGGCTACACCTTC	CASSGLGTAYGYTF
TRBJ1-4	-	once	TRBV19	TGTGCCAGTAGACCTGGTAGCGAAAAACTGTTTTTT	CASRPGSEKLFF
TRBJ2-3	TRBD2	-	TRBV6-4	TGTGCCAGCAGTGAGGGACTAGCGGACACAGATACGCAGTATTTT	CASSEGLADTDTQYF
TRBJ2-1	-	-	TRBV11-3	TGTGCCAGCAGCCCAGAGGGAGGGGGCAATGAGCAGTTCTTC	CASSPEGGGNEQFF
TRBJ2-5	TRBD2	-	TRBV9	TGTGCCAGCAGCGTAGATGGGACTAGCGGGGGACAGTACTTC	CASSVDGTSGGQYF
TRBJ2-5	-	-	TRBV5-1	TGCGCCAGCAGGACAGGCAGCAAGGGAATCGAAGAGACCCAGTACTTC	CASRTGSKGIEETQYF
TRBJ2-3	TRBD2	-	TRBV24-1	TGTGCCACCAGTGATTTTAGGACTAGCGGCACAGATACGCAGTATTTT	CATSDFRTSGTDTQYF
TRBJ1-6	-	-	TRBV7-8	TGTGCCAGCAGCTTACCCCGATACCGCGGACAGAGCTCCTATAATTCACCCCTCCACTTT	CASSLPRYRGQSSYNSPLHF
TRBJ2-1	TRBD1	-	TRBV24-1	TGTGCCACCAGCAGGGGGAGCTCCTACAATGAGCAGTTCTTC	CATSRGSSYNEQFF
TRBJ1-3	-	-	TRBV6-5	TGTGCCAGCAGTTACAGCCCGTTTGGAAACACCATATATTTT	CASSYSPFGNTIYF
TRBJ1-1	-	-	TRBV18	TGTGCCAGCTCACCGGCAGGGACTGAAGCTTTCTTT	CASSPAGTEAFF
TRBJ2-1	TRBD2	-	TRBV7-9	TGTGCCAGCAGCTTAGAGGGACTAGCTAATGAGCAGTTCTTC	CASSLEGLANEQFF
TRBJ1-1	-	-	TRBV6-5	TGTGCCAGCAGCCAGGACAGGAACACTGAAGCTTTCTTT	CASSQDRNTEAFF
TRBJ1-1	-	-	TRBV2	TGTGCCAGCAGCCCCCTAGCGGGAAGGACTGAAGCTTTCTTT	CASSPLAGRTEAFF
TRBJ1-5	TRBD1	-	TRBV10-3	TGTGCCATCAGCCGACAGGGTGCCAATCAGCCCCAGCATTTT	CAISRQGANQPQHF
TRBJ1-1	-	-	TRBV7-8	TGTGCCAGCAGCCCCCGGAGGGGCGGTGGGAACACTGAAGCTTTCTTT	CASSPRRGGGNTEAFF
TRBJ1-1	-	-	TRBV27	TGTGCCAGCAGATCATATGGGCAGGGTCAAAAAAACGGAGCTTTCTTT	CASRSYGQGQKNGAFF
TRBJ2-1	-	once	TRBV4-1	TGCGCCAGCAGCCAAGTTCCTACAGGGGAGCAGTTCTTC	CASSQVPTGEQFF
TRBJ1-1	TRBD1	-	TRBV5-5	TGTGCCAGCAGCACGACAGGGCGAGTTTCTGAAGCTTTCTTT	CASSTTGRVSEAFF
TRBJ1-2	-	-	TRBV12-3/TRBV12-4	TGTGCCAGCAGTCCCTCAGGCTCAGTCTACACCTTC	CASSPSGSVYTF
TRBJ2-3	TRBD2	-	TRBV19	TGTGCCAGTAGTCTTCGGACTAGCGGGAAGGGGGCAGATACGCAGTATTTT	CASSLRTSGKGADTQYF
TRBJ2-5	TRBD2	-	TRBV5-5	TGTGCCAGCAGCTTGATCCTAGCGGGAATGAAGACCCAGTACTTC	CASSLILAGMKTQYF
TRBJ2-5	-	few	TRBV7-8	TGTGCCAGCAGCGTGGGACACATCCAAGAGACCCAGTACTTC	CASSVGHIQETQYF
TRBJ2-5	TRBD1	-	TRBV29-1	TGCAGCGTCAGGGACAGGGGGCAAGTGACCCAGTACTTC	CSVRDRGQVTQYF
TRBJ1-2	-	few	TRBV5-1	TGCGCCAGCAGCTTGGACGGGGATTCGGGCTACACCTTC	CASSLDGDSGYTF
TRBJ2-3	-	-	TRBV5-8	TGTGCCAGCAGCCTAGCAGATACGCAGTATTTT	CASSLADTQYF
TRBJ2-1	TRBD2	-	TRBV9	TGTGCCAGCAGCGTGGGGGGGAGGAATGGTAATGAGCAGTTCTTC	CASSVGGRNGNEQFF
TRBJ2-5	TRBD2	-	TRBV7-2	TGTGCCACCGGGGGGAGAGATGGGGAAGAGACCCAGTACTTC	CATGGRDGEETQYF
TRBJ2-1	-	-	TRBV28	TGTGCCAGCAGGGGGGCAGGGGGGCCCAATGAGCAGTTCTTC	CASRGAGGPNEQFF
TRBJ1-3	TRBD1	few	TRBV9	TGTGCCAGCAGCGTAGGGACAGGGTCTGGAAACACCATATATTTT	CASSVGTGSGNTIYF
TRBJ1-2	TRBD1	-	TRBV27	TGTGCCAGCAGTTTCTCACAGGGGGCTGGCTACACCTTC	CASSFSQGAGYTF
TRBJ1-4	-	-	TRBV5-4	TGTGCCAGCAGCTTGACCGCAGGGACTAATGAAAAACTGTTTTTT	CASSLTAGTNEKLFF
TRBJ1-2	-	-	TRBV7-2	TGTGCCAGCAGCTTAGTCCAGGGGAAAGAGGATGGCTACACCTTC	CASSLVQGKEDGYTF
TRBJ1-3	-	-	TRBV4-1	TGCGCCAGCAGCCAAGATCGCAGGGGTATATTGGGTGGAAACACCATATATTTT	CASSQDRRGILGGNTIYF
TRBJ1-1	TRBD1	-	TRBV7-9	TGTGCCAGCAGCCCGCGGGACAGGGGGTTGAACACTGAAGCTTTCTTT	CASSPRDRGLNTEAFF
TRBJ1-5	-	-	TRBV2	TGTGCCAGCATGCCGGATACTGGAGGGCAGCCCCAGCATTTT	CASMPDTGGQPQHF
TRBJ1-2	-	-	TRBV3-1/TRBV3-2	TGTGCCAGCAGCCAAGATATGGGTCGGGCTAACTATGGCTACACCTTC	CASSQDMGRANYGYTF
TRBJ1-1	-	-	TRBV5-1	TGCGCCAGCAGCTTCAGACAGGTGAACACTGAAGCTTTCTTT	CASSFRQVNTEAFF
TRBJ2-5	TRBD2	-	TRBV3-1/TRBV3-2	TGTGCCAGCAGTCTAGCGGGAGAGACCCAGTACTTC	CASSLAGETQYF
TRBJ1-6	TRBD1	-	TRBV27	TGTGCCAGTGGCAGGGAATGGACAGGGGTCTCACCCCTCCACTTT	CASGREWTGVSPLHF
TRBJ2-3	-	-	TRBV5-1	TGCGCCAGCAGCTTGGCGGGGTTTTTAGACACAGATACGCAGTATTTT	CASSLAGFLDTDTQYF
TRBJ1-2	TRBD1	-	TRBV3-1/TRBV3-2	TGTGCCAGCAGCCAAGCAGGGGGGGGCTACACCTTC	CASSQAGGGYTF
TRBJ2-2	-	few	TRBV12-5	TGTGCTAGTGGTCCTGAGGGCCTCGGGGAGCTGTTTTTT	CASGPEGLGELFF
TRBJ1-3	-	once	TRBV9	TGTGCCAGCAGTCTCTCTGGAAACACCATATATTTT	CASSLSGNTIYF
TRBJ2-5	TRBD1	-	TRBV19	TGTGCCACCTCGACAGGGTCAGAGACCCAGTACTTC	CATSTGSETQYF
TRBJ2-3	TRBD2	-	TRBV5-1	TGCGCCAGCAGCTTGGGACTAGCCCAAAGCACAGATACGCAGTATTTT	CASSLGLAQSTDTQYF
TRBJ1-5	-	-	TRBV28	TGTGCCAGCAGTTTGACAGAGGTTCGTCAGCCCCAGCATTTT	CASSLTEVRQPQHF
TRBJ2-3	-	once	TRBV19	TGTGCCAGTAGAGAGCGGGTGATAGATACGCAGTATTTT	CASRERVIDTQYF
TRBJ1-2	-	-	TRBV7-8	TGTGCCAGCAGCTTAACCCGCAGGGAGGATGGCTACACCTTC	CASSLTRREDGYTF
TRBJ1-5	-	-	TRBV12-3/TRBV12-4	TGTGCCAGCAGTTTACCCCCTACCGAGCCCCAGCATTTT	CASSLPPTEPQHF
TRBJ1-1	-	-	TRBV2	TGTGCCAGCAGAACAGGGAGGGTTGAAACTGAAGCTTTCTTT	CASRTGRVETEAFF